The 10 T cell receptor beta chains in this list originate from one sample, sequenced in a study of T cell repertoires in cytomegalovirus infection. The antigens of these receptors remain unknown. TCRdb redid the calling of the reads with MiXCR, one entry per CDR3 protein. The repertoire holds nearly 70,000 distinct CDR3 sequences, 20% to 25% seen once, with over 70% in the top ten. Specimen: PBMCs, sequenced either directly or after in vitro stimulation (not recorded which). These receptors were collected from a human donor in good health (CMV status not recorded). Some clones in this sample may be carry-over from other donors' samples.

This clonotype was detected many times. DNA of the CDR3: TGTGCCACCAGTGACCCAACCGGGACAGGGAGGGCGACCCAGTACTTC. It translates to CATSDPTGTGRATQYF. The chain is built from TRBV24-1 and TRBJ2-5; 9 nucleotides align to TRBD1. Trimming at V came to 4 bases and at J to 7 bases, leaving 12 bases not matched to a gene. The CDR3 contains 16 residues. Germline CDR1 is KGHDR and CDR2 is SFDVKD.

J is TRBJ2-3 and V is TRBV30, with TRBD2 matching 11 bases. In germline, CDR1 is GTSNPN, CDR2 SVGIG (reference sequence). V was pared by 4 bases and J by 1 base, with 4 bases of the junction left unmatched. CDR3 length: 15 amino acids. DNA of the CDR3: TGTGCCTGGACCCAGGGACTAGCGGGCACAGATACGCAGTATTTT. This translates into CAWTQGLAGTDTQYF.

The chain employs TRBV19 and TRBJ1-2; TRBD1 agrees at 9 bases. This CDR3 contains 17 residues. Germline V gene lookup returns CDR1 LNHDA and CDR2 SQIVND (reference sequence). J gave up 6 bases and V 5 bases, and 16 bases lay outside the gene matches. The CDR3 nucleotides are TGTGCCAGTAGTTTCCTGGGACAGGGCGGTATGGTGAATGGCTACACCTTC. Translation: CASSFLGQGGMVNGYTF.

Only a few counts were recorded for this clonotype. The V gene is TRBV19, the J gene TRBJ1-2; D remains unclear. Trimming left V 3 bases short and J 8 bases short, with 22 bases between. Looked up from germline, CDR1 is LNHDA and CDR2 is SQIVND (reference sequence). The CDR3 is made up of 16 amino acids. CDR3 bases: TGTGCCAGTAGTATCCAGGACGAGTTCAGCCGTCGAGGCTACACCTTC. Amino acids: CASSIQDEFSRRGYTF.

The V gene is TRBV12-3 or TRBV12-4, the J gene TRBJ2-1; 12 bases align to TRBD2. The V gene end was trimmed by 5 bases and the J gene end by 2 bases; junction bases not matched to a gene: 10. The CDR3 loop spans 18 amino acids. The CDR3 sequence is CASSIGGPSGRAYNEQFF. CDR3 bases: TGTGCCAGCAGTATCGGTGGACCTAGCGGGAGGGCCTACAATGAGCAGTTCTTC.

The sample holds many counts of this clonotype. The chain uses TRBV7-2 and TRBJ2-5; D is perhaps TRBD2 (6 bases). CDR1 and CDR2 (germline): SGHTA, FQGNSA. The CDR3 spans 16 residues. Between the trimmed V and J ends, which lost 5 bases and 3 bases, there was a span of 19 bases. The CDR3 sequence: CASSPPNAGSKETQYF. In DNA form, the CDR3 reads TGTGCCAGCAGCCCACCCAACGCCGGGAGTAAAGAGACCCAGTACTTC. The whole variable domain, remainder taken from reference TRBV7-2 and TRBJ2-5, is GAGVSQSPSNKVTEKGKDVELRCDPISGHTALYWYRQSLGQGLEFLIYFQGNSAPDKSGLPSDRFSAERTGGSVSTLTIQRTQQEDSAVYLCASSPPNAGSKETQYFGPGTRLLVL.

This rearrangement joins TRBV28 to TRBJ1-4, with TRBD1 as a possible D gene (6 bases). Germline V gives CDR1 MDHEN, CDR2 SYDVKM. This CDR3 spans 13 amino acids. Between the trimmed V and J ends, which lost 11 bases and 5 bases, there was a span of 15 bases. The CDR3, as DNA: TGTGCCGCCAACGGGGGGCCCAATGAAAAACTGTTTTTT. It translates to CAANGGPNEKLFF.

The rearrangement joins TRBV14 to TRBJ1-4; D gene ambiguous. Germline lookup yields CDR1 SGHDN and CDR2 FVKESK. The CDR3 is 14 amino acids. V lost 4 bases to trimming and J lost 7 bases, with 13 bases between them. CDR3 sequence reads: CASSPRGFGEKLFF. The CDR3 DNA follows: TGTGCCAGCAGCCCACGAGGGTTCGGTGAAAAACTGTTTTTT.

The chain links TRBV28 to TRBJ1-4; no reliable D call. Germline values: CDR1 MDHEN, CDR2 SYDVKM. The CDR3 loop spans 12 amino acids. V shed 5 bases and J shed 5 bases, with 6 bases lying between them. This CDR3 is CASSRRNEKLFF. As DNA, the CDR3 is TGTGCCAGCAGTCGACGAAATGAAAAACTGTTTTTT.

There are a few counts of this clonotype. This rearrangement joins TRBV7-2 to TRBJ2-3, with D unresolved. The CDR3 contains 16 residues. The V gene's germline CDR1 is SGHTA and CDR2 FQGNSA. V was clipped by 4 bases and J by 4 bases, with 18 bases between them. The CDR3 here is CASSSPQFGNADTQYF. CDR3 sequence (DNA): TGTGCCAGCAGCTCCCCTCAGTTCGGTAACGCAGATACGCAGTATTTT.